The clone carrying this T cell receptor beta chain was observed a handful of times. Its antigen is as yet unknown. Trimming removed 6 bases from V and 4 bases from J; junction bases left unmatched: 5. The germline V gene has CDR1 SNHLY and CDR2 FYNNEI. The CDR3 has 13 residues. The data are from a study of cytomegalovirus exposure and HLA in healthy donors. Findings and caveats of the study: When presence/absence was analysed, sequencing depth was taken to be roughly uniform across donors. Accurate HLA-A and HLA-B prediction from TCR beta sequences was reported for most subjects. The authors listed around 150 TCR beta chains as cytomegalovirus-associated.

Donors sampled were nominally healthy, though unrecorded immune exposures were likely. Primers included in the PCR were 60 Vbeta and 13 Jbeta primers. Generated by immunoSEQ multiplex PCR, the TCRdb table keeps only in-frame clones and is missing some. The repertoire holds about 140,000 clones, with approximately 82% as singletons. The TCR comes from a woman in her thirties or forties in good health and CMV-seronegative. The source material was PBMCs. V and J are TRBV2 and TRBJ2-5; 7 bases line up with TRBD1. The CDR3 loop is CASSSNRGETQYF. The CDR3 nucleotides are TGTGCCAGCAGCTCCAACAGGGGAGAGACCCAGTACTTC.